The next 19 T cell receptor beta chains were all read from a single sample in a study of blood T cell repertoires in COVID-19. Measured with immunoSEQ multiplex PCR; TCRdb has only the in-frame clones, and not every one. The table lists approximately 280,000 clones, 85% of them singletons, with 2% to 3% in the top ten. Material: PBMCs or T cells enriched from blood (not recorded which). The receptors were sampled from a woman in her forties or fifties who had recovered from COVID-19.

The DNA of the CDR3 is TGTGCCAGCAGCTTAGCGATGGGGGGAGGACTTTCACCCCTCCACTTT. It encodes CASSLAMGGGLSPLHF. The chain is built from TRBV7-2 and TRBJ1-6; D may be TRBD1 (5 bases). From germline, CDR1 is SGHTA and CDR2 FQGNSA. V lost 0 bases and J 9 bases, leaving 15 bases between the germline ends. There are 16 residues in the CDR3.

This clone was seen a single time. The chain carries TRBV6-5 and TRBJ2-2, with D perhaps matching TRBD1 (5 bases). This CDR3 has 12 amino acids. CDR1 is MNHEY, CDR2 SVGAGI, per germline. With 7 bases removed from V and 6 bases from J, the gap between germline ends came to 9 bases. CDR3 in amino acids: CASKGDPGELFF. CDR3 coding DNA: TGTGCCAGCAAAGGGGATCCCGGGGAGCTGTTTTTT.

The CDR3 loop is CASSLATSGNEQFF. CDR3 in DNA: TGTGCCAGCAGCTTAGCGACTAGCGGCAATGAGCAGTTCTTC. V usage is TRBV7-9 and J usage is TRBJ2-1, with 9 bases lining up with TRBD2. The CDR3 extends over 14 amino acids. The germline gives CDR1 SEHNR, CDR2 FQNEAQ (reference sequence). Trimming at V came to 0 bases and at J to 6 bases, leaving 0 bases not matched to a gene.

Only a few counts were recorded for this clone. The chain couples TRBV7-9 to TRBJ1-1, with a tentative D call TRBD1 (5 bases). Deletions cut 2 bases from V and 1 base from J, with 11 bases between. Germline V gene lookup returns CDR1 SEHNR and CDR2 FQNEAQ (reference sequence). The CDR3 is 15 residues long. The CDR3 DNA sequence: TGTGCCAGCAGCTTATTGTCAGGGCGGAACACTGAAGCTTTCTTT. Protein sequence: CASSLLSGRNTEAFF.

This clone has just a few counts. The same CDR3 can be traced to other DNA sequences in this sample. V usage is TRBV4-1 and J usage is TRBJ2-7, with TRBD2 matching over 9 bases. The CDR3 sequence is 15 residues long. The germline V gene has CDR1 MGHRA and CDR2 YSYEKL. Unmatched junction bases numbered 3, after V lost 0 bases and J lost 3 bases. The CDR3 DNA follows: TGCGCCAGCAGCCAAGAACCTAGCGGGATCTACGAGCAGTACTTC. This codes for CASSQEPSGIYEQYF.

This rearrangement joins TRBV6-5 to TRBJ2-7; 7 positions match TRBD1. The junction had 6 bases not matched to a gene; V was cut back by 7 bases and J by 3 bases. From germline, CDR1 is MNHEY and CDR2 SVGAGI. The CDR3 runs 13 residues. CDR3 region: CASKSGQSYEQYF. The CDR3 nucleotides read TGTGCCAGCAAATCGGGACAGAGCTACGAGCAGTACTTC.

The genes are TRBV7-8 and TRBJ2-7, with a weak D call TRBD2 (5 bases). V lost 0 bases to trimming and J lost 1 base, with 10 bases between them. There are 15 residues in the CDR3. The germline CDR1 and CDR2 sequences are SGHVS and FQNEAQ. The CDR3 here is CASSLARSGSYEQYF. The CDR3 DNA reads TGTGCCAGCAGCTTAGCGAGAAGCGGATCCTACGAGCAGTACTTC. Supplemented by reference TRBV7-8 and TRBJ2-7, the full variable domain reads GAGVSQSPRYKVAKRGQDVALRCDPISGHVSLFWYQQALGQGPEFLTYFQNEAQLDKSGLPSDRFFAERPEGSVSTLKIQRTQQEDSAVYLCASSLARSGSYEQYFGPGTRLTVT.

This clone has only a few counts. Distinct nucleotide sequences in the sample also encode this CDR3. This chain connects TRBV24-1 to TRBJ1-5; D remains ambiguous. CDR3 length equals 12 residues. Deletions cut 4 bases from V and 4 bases from J, with 4 bases between. CDR1 is KGHDR and CDR2 is SFDVKD in the germline V gene. CDR3 amino acids: CATSDSNQPQHF. For the CDR3, the DNA is TGTGCCACCAGTGACTCTAATCAGCCCCAGCATTTT.

This clone appeared once. This sequence joins TRBV7-2 and TRBJ1-2; TRBD1 agrees at 9 bases. CDR1 and CDR2 from the germline V gene are SGHTA and FQGNSA. J was trimmed by 5 bases and V by 2 bases; bases with no gene match: 15. The CDR3 has 18 amino acids. As DNA, the CDR3 is TGTGCCAGCAGCTTAAACGGACCCGGGACAGGGACCTTTTATGGCTACACCTTC. Translating it yields CASSLNGPGTGTFYGYTF.

The CDR3 reads CASLWGGSMSEQYF. CDR3 in DNA: TGTGCCAGCCTTTGGGGTGGGAGCATGTCCGAGCAGTACTTC. V gene TRBV7-2 combines with J gene TRBJ2-7; a possible D gene is TRBD2 (5 bases). Trimming shortened V by 8 bases and J by 6 bases, and 20 bases separated the two germline ends. The germline V gene has CDR1 SGHTA and CDR2 FQGNSA. The CDR3 extends over 14 amino acids.

This clone has a single count. The chain joins TRBV10-1 to TRBJ2-5; TRBD2 aligns across 7 bases. V lost 0 bases, J lost 9 bases, and 10 bases stayed unmatched. CDR3 size: 15 residues. In germline, CDR1 is WNHNN, CDR2 SYGVQD (reference sequence). The CDR3: CASSESTGGPQAQYF. The DNA of the CDR3 is TGCGCCAGCAGTGAGTCGACGGGGGGTCCTCAGGCCCAGTACTTC.

CDR3 sequence (DNA): TGTGCCAGCAGCTTAGCCCCGGGGGTCAAGGAAAAACTGTTTTTT. Protein product: CASSLAPGVKEKLFF. V usage is TRBV7-2 and J usage is TRBJ1-4; perhaps TRBD1 as D (5 bases). CDR1 SGHTA and CDR2 FQGNSA come from the germline V gene. V lost 0 bases, J lost 8 bases, and 13 bases lay in between. The CDR3 runs 15 residues.

This rearrangement joins TRBV7-9 to TRBJ2-3, with no clear D. The CDR3 length is 16 residues. From germline, CDR1 is SEHNR and CDR2 FQNEAQ (reference sequence). V was cut by 3 bases and J by 3 bases, with 16 bases left in between. The CDR3 is CASSLPAGFSTDTQYF. CDR3 DNA sequence: TGTGCCAGCAGCTTGCCAGCAGGATTCTCGACAGATACGCAGTATTTT.

J is TRBJ1-5 and V is TRBV29-1; 8 positions agree with TRBD1. V trimming: 5 bases; J trimming: 3 bases; junction bases outside the gene matches: 3. The CDR3 has 13 residues. Germline V lookup: CDR1 SQVTM, CDR2 ANQGSEA. This CDR3 reads CSVRTGFNQPQHF. CDR3 nucleotide sequence: TGCAGCGTTCGGACAGGGTTCAATCAGCCCCAGCATTTT.

Regarding this clone: The same CDR3 is also encoded by other DNA sequences in this sample. The genes are TRBV9 and TRBJ2-7; 7 bases line up with TRBD1. The CDR3 runs 14 residues. Germline lookup yields CDR1 SGDLS and CDR2 YYNGEE. Germline trimming cut 0 bases from V and 0 bases from J; bases unmatched to any gene: 0. The CDR3 protein is CASSVGDSSYEQYF. CDR3 nucleotides: TGTGCCAGCAGCGTAGGGGACAGCTCCTACGAGCAGTACTTC.

This clone has more than one count but fewer than ten. The chain links TRBV6-5 to TRBJ1-3; 9 bases line up with TRBD1. The CDR3 length is 14 residues. CDR1 is MNHEY and CDR2 is SVGAGI in the germline V gene. After removal of 5 bases from V and 5 bases from J, the junction contained 4 bases not matched to a gene. The CDR3 DNA reads as TGTGCCAGCAGTCGGGACAGGGCGCGAAACACCATATATTTT. It specifies CASSRDRARNTIYF.

Of note for this clone: Other DNA sequences within the sample encode an identical CDR3. J is TRBJ1-1 and V is TRBV7-2; D may be TRBD1 (5 bases). V lost 0 bases and J lost 1, with 6 bases in between. The CDR3 runs 14 residues. The germline V gene encodes CDR1 SGHTA and CDR2 FQGNSA. CDR3 DNA sequence: TGTGCCAGCAGCTTAGCCGGGGGGAACACTGAAGCTTTCTTT. Protein sequence: CASSLAGGNTEAFF.

CDR3 DNA sequence: TGTGCCAGCAGCTCACGACAGGGTAATAAGCCCCAGCATTTT. This sequence encodes CASSSRQGNKPQHF. The J gene is TRBJ1-5, the V gene TRBV7-2; 7 bases are a match to TRBD1. CDR3 size: 14 residues. Losses at the gene ends were 4 bases for V and 8 bases for J; bases not matched to a gene: 8. The germline CDR1 and CDR2 sequences are SGHTA and FQGNSA.

This clone showed up just once. The chain combines TRBV7-9 with TRBJ1-4, with 9 bases that match TRBD1. CDR3 length: 15 amino acids. Trimming removed 6 bases from V and 8 bases from J; junction bases left unmatched: 10. CDR1 is SEHNR, CDR2 FQNEAQ, per germline (reference sequence). The CDR3 sequence is CASSQTGGEDEKLFF. CDR3 sequence (DNA): TGTGCCAGCAGTCAAACAGGGGGCGAGGACGAAAAACTGTTTTTT.